This entry describes one TCR beta chain. How the authors handled the data: Reference gene primers were amplified, and this amplification served to estimate nucleated cell counts. The repertoire was sequenced with immunoSEQ multiplex PCR; TCRdb's copy has only in-frame clones and lacks some. V and J calls and clone size follow that table, whereas D and trimming were derived from the DNA. In the table there are 250,000 to 350,000 clones, roughly 90% of which are singletons. This record belongs to a study of blood T cell repertoires in COVID-19. About the study: Acute-phase and convalescent COVID-19 samples originated in the United States, Italy and Spain. PBMCs, B-cell-depleted T cells, or T cells provided the cDNA or gDNA that made up the material.

The CDR3 is made up of 15 amino acids. Germline lookup yields CDR1 SGHAT and CDR2 FQNNGV. The V and J ends lost 0 bases and 7 bases respectively, with 15 bases between them. Sequencing input: peripheral blood. This receptor was identified in a woman between 25 and 40 years old with COVID-19, enrolled during active disease. The V gene is TRBV11-2, the J gene TRBJ1-2; weak D call: TRBD1 (6 bases). Here the CDR3 reads CASSLDPTGHLGYTF. CDR3 sequence (DNA): TGTGCCAGCAGCTTAGACCCCACAGGGCACCTTGGCTACACCTTC. Combining the CDR3 with reference TRBV11-2 and TRBJ1-2 gives the whole variable domain EAGVAQSPRYKIIEKRQSVAFWCNPISGHATLYWYQQILGQGPKLLIQFQNNGVVDDSQLPKDRFSAERLKGVDSTLKIQPAKLEDSAVYLCASSLDPTGHLGYTFGSGTRLTVV.